The clone carrying this T cell receptor (beta chain) occurred a few times. The PCR used 60 Vbeta and 13 Jbeta primers. This table comes from immunoSEQ multiplex PCR, and its TCRdb copy is limited to in-frame clones, with some not included. The sample contains over 120,000 clones, 8.5% to 10% of which appear only once. The V segment lost 2 bases and the J segment 0 bases; nucleotides outside the gene matches: 6. Germline CDR1 SEHNR, CDR2 FQNEAQ (reference sequence). The CDR3 has 18 residues. The sample is drawn from a study of cytomegalovirus exposure and HLA in healthy donors. The sequenced material came from PBMCs. The origin of this receptor is a man aged 50 to 60 in good health and CMV-seronegative. V usage is TRBV7-9 and J usage is TRBJ2-1; 11 positions agree with TRBD2. Here the CDR3 DNA reads TGTGCCAGCAGCTTACTCCCTAGCGGGAGGAGCTCCTACAATGAGCAGTTCTTC. This translates into CASSLLPSGRSSYNEQFF. The full variable domain, its missing parts supplied by reference TRBV7-9 and TRBJ2-1, is DTGVSQNPRHKITKRGQNVTFRCDPISEHNRLYWYRQTLGQGPEFLTYFQNEAQLEKSRLLSDRFSAERPKGSFSTLEIQRTEQGDSAMYLCASSLLPSGRSSYNEQFFGPGTRLTVL.